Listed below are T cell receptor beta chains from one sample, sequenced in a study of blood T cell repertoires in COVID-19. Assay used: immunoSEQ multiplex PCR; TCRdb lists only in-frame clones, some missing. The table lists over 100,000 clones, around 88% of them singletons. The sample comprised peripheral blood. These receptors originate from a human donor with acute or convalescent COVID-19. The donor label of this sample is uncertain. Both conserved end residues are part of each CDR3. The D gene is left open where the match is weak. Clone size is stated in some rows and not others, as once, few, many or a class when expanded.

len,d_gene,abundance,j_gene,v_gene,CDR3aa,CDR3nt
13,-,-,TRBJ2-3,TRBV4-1,CASSQVFSDTQYF,TGCGCCAGCAGCCAAGTTTTCTCCGATACGCAGTATTTT
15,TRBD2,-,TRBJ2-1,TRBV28,CASSSVGLASNEQFF,TGTGCCAGCAGTTCGGTCGGACTAGCATCGAATGAGCAGTTCTTC
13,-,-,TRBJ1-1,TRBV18,CASSSQGGGEAFF,TGTGCCAGCTCAAGTCAGGGAGGAGGTGAAGCTTTCTTT
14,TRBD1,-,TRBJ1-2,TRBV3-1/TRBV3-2,CASSRTTGAYGYTF,TGTGCCAGCAGCCGAACCACAGGGGCGTATGGCTACACCTTC
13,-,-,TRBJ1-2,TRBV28,CASRRGQNYGYTF,TGTGCCAGCAGGCGCGGACAGAACTATGGCTACACCTTC
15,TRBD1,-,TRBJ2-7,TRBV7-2,CASSPSGQLKLEQYF,TGTGCCAGCAGCCCTTCGGGACAGTTAAAACTGGAGCAGTACTTC
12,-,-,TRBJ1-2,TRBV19,CASSTVEVSYTF,TGTGCCAGTAGTACAGTTGAAGTGAGCTACACCTTC
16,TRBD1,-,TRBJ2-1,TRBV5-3,CARSLGRQGVPNEQFF,TGTGCCAGAAGCTTGGGTCGGCAGGGGGTCCCCAATGAGCAGTTCTTC
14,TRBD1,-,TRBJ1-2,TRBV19,CASSIGGQVGGYTF,TGTGCCAGTAGTATAGGGGGACAGGTCGGTGGCTACACCTTC
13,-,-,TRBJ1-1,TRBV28,CASRDRLFTEAFF,TGTGCCAGCAGAGACAGGTTATTTACTGAAGCTTTCTTT
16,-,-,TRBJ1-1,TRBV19,CASSSIVRGLGTEAFF,TGTGCCAGTAGTAGTATAGTAAGGGGTCTTGGCACTGAAGCTTTCTTT
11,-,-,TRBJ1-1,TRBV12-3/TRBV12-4,CASSFASEAFF,TGTGCCAGCAGTTTTGCTAGTGAAGCTTTCTTT
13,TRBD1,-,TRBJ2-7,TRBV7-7,CASSPGQGNEQYF,TGTGCCAGCAGCCCAGGACAGGGGAACGAGCAGTACTTC
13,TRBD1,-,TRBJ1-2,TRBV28,CASQQGDDYGYTF,TGTGCCAGCCAACAGGGGGACGACTATGGCTACACCTTC
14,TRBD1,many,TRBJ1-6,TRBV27,CASRDRGLGSPLHF,TGTGCCAGCAGGGACAGGGGGCTGGGTTCACCCCTCCACTTT
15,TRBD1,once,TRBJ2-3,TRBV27,CASRQGALGGDTQYF,TGTGCCAGCAGACAGGGGGCTCTTGGCGGAGATACGCAGTATTTT
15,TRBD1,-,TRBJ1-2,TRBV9,CASSFTDRAVYGYTF,TGTGCCAGCAGCTTTACGGACAGGGCCGTCTATGGCTACACCTTC
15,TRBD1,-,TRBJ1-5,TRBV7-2,CASSLVAGGDQPQHF,TGTGCCAGCAGCTTAGTTGCAGGGGGTGATCAGCCCCAGCATTTT
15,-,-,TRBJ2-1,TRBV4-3,CASSQDGDTYNEQFF,TGCGCCAGCAGCCAAGACGGGGACACCTACAATGAGCAGTTCTTC
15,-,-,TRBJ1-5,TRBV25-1,CASSDPRVSGQPQHF,TGTGCCAGCAGTGATCCACGGGTATCGGGTCAGCCCCAGCATTTT
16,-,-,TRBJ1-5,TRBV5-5,CASSLVGGDSNQPQHF,TGTGCCAGCAGCTTGGTCGGAGGAGATAGCAATCAGCCCCAGCATTTT
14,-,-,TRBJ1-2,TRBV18,CASSPGQFNYGYTF,TGTGCCAGCTCACCTGGACAGTTCAACTATGGCTACACCTTC
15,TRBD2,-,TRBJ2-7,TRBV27,CASSLSAGGLREQYF,TGTGCCAGCAGTTTAAGTGCGGGGGGGCTTCGCGAGCAGTACTTC
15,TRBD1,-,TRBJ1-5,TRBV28,CASSSGQVYNQPQHF,TGTGCCAGCAGTTCCGGACAGGTTTACAATCAGCCCCAGCATTTT
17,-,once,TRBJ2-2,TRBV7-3,CASSLDREGPPTGELFF,TGTGCCAGCAGCTTGGACAGGGAGGGTCCCCCCACCGGGGAGCTGTTTTTT
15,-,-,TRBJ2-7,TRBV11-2,CASSLGGGSPYEQYF,TGTGCCAGCAGCTTAGGGGGCGGCAGTCCCTACGAGCAGTACTTC
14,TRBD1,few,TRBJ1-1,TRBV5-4,CASSLTGAAAEAFF,TGTGCCAGCAGCTTGACAGGGGCCGCAGCTGAAGCTTTCTTT
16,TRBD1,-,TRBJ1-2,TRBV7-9,CASSLALAGGPYGYTF,TGTGCCAGCAGCTTAGCGTTGGCAGGGGGCCCCTATGGCTACACCTTC
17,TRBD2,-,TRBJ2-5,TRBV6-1,CASSEAPSGGPQETQYF,TGTGCCAGCAGTGAAGCGCCCAGCGGGGGGCCCCAAGAGACCCAGTACTTC
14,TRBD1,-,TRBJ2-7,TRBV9,CASSETTGGSEQYF,TGTGCCAGCAGCGAAACTACAGGGGGGTCCGAGCAGTACTTC
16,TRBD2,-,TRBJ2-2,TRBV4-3,CASRPGLAWGTGELFF,TGCGCCAGCAGGCCGGGACTAGCGTGGGGCACCGGGGAGCTGTTTTTT
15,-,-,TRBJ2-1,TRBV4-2,CASSQDERTYNEQFF,TGTGCCAGCAGCCAAGATGAGCGGACCTACAATGAGCAGTTCTTC
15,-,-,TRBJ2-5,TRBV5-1,CASSFTAAYQETLYF,TGCGCCAGCAGCTTCACAGCGGCTTACCAAGAGACCCTGTACTTC
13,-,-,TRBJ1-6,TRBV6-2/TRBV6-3,CASSWGPNSPLHF,TGTGCCAGCAGTTGGGGGCCCAATTCACCCCTCCACTTT
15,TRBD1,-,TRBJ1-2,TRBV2,CASFWGARGQEGYTF,TGTGCCAGTTTTTGGGGGGCCAGGGGGCAAGAAGGCTACACCTTC
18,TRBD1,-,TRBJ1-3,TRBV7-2,CASSLDILGGVSGNTIYF,TGTGCCAGCAGCTTAGATATTCTAGGGGGCGTCTCTGGAAACACCATATATTTT
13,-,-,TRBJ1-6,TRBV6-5,CASTLDQASPLHF,TGTGCCAGCACCCTCGATCAGGCATCACCCCTCCACTTT